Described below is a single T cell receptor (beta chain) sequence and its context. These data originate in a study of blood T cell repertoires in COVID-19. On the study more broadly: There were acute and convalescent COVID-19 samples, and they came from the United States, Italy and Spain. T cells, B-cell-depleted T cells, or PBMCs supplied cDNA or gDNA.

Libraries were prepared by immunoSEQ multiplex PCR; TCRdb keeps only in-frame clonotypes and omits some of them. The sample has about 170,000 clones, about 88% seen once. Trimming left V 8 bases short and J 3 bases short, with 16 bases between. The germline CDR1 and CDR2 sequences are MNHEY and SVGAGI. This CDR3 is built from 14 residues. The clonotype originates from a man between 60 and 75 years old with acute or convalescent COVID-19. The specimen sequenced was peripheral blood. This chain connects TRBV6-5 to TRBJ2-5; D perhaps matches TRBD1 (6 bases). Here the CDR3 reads CASARGGAEETQYF. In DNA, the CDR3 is TGTGCCAGCGCTAGAGGGGGAGCCGAAGAGACCCAGTACTTC.